These 22 T cell receptor beta chains came from one sample sequenced in a study of shared clonotypes between healthy human individuals. The table came from immunoSEQ multiplex PCR; TCRdb's copy has only in-frame clones and leaves some out. Altogether 950,000 to 1,100,000 clones are present, about 70% being singletons, with the ten largest covering nearly 1.5%. Sequenced sample: memory CD4+ T cells sorted from blood. The subset here: CD45RA-negative fraction. Receptor source: a man aged 18 to 29 in good health.

The rearrangement uses TRBV30 and TRBJ1-6; 7 bases align to TRBD1. The CDR3 is 15 amino acids. Per germline, CDR1 GTSNPN and CDR2 SVGIG (reference sequence). After removal of 0 bases from V and 7 bases from J, the junction contained 6 bases not matched to a gene. The CDR3 bases are TGTGCCTGGAGTGTAAAGACAGGGCAGAATTCACCCCTCCACTTT. This sequence encodes CAWSVKTGQNSPLHF.

V is TRBV14 and J is TRBJ2-7; a possible D gene is TRBD1 (6 bases). Germline values: CDR1 SGHDN, CDR2 FVKESK. CDR3 length: 17 residues. Trimming left V 3 bases short and J 3 bases short, with 21 bases between. The CDR3: CASSHGDRPKKGYEQYF. The CDR3 region has the DNA TGTGCCAGCAGCCACGGAGACAGGCCCAAAAAAGGCTACGAGCAGTACTTC.

This clone was observed a single time. The chain links TRBV15 to TRBJ2-3; 7 bases agree with TRBD2. The CDR3 extends over 14 amino acids. CDR1 is LNHNV, CDR2 YYDKDF, per germline (reference sequence). J lost 2 bases, V lost 4 bases, and 3 bases had no gene match. In DNA form, the CDR3 reads TGTGCCACCAGCACGGGGGGACTCACAGATACGCAGTATTTT. It codes for CATSTGGLTDTQYF.

The chain employs TRBV11-2 and TRBJ2-7; D gene unclear. Germline CDR1 is SGHAT and CDR2 is FQNNGV. Trimming stripped 0 bases from V and 0 bases from J, with 9 bases between. The CDR3 runs to 15 residues. The CDR3 coding sequence is TGTGCCAGCAGCTTAGATCCTGGCGACTCCTACGAGCAGTACTTC. Protein: CASSLDPGDSYEQYF.

The chain links TRBV4-1 to TRBJ2-1; 12 positions match TRBD2. V dropped 1 base and J dropped 0; count of bases not matched to a gene: 13. Germline CDR1 is MGHRA and CDR2 is YSYEKL. The CDR3 sequence is 21 residues long. In DNA, the CDR3 is TGCGCCAGCAGCCAAGGAAGGAGAACTAGCGGGGGGCCTGTCTCCTACAATGAGCAGTTCTTC. It encodes CASSQGRRTSGGPVSYNEQFF.

This chain uses TRBV21-1 with TRBJ2-7. TRBV21-1 is a recognized pseudogene. The CDR3 runs to 14 residues. CDR3 protein: CASSKGGGLCEQYF. The CDR3 DNA reads as TGTGCCAGCAGCAAAGGAGGGGGACTCTGCGAGCAGTACTTC.

The table lists this clone with a count of one. The chain recombines TRBV5-1 with TRBJ2-5, with D perhaps TRBD2 (6 bases). Germline assignment: CDR1 SGHRS and CDR2 YFSETQ. The germline V and J ends were trimmed by 1 base and 4 bases, with 14 bases remaining between them. This CDR3 has 15 amino acids. The CDR3 DNA is TGCGCCAGCAGCTTGACGGCGCGGGGTTCAGAGACCCAGTACTTC. Residues: CASSLTARGSETQYF.

V and J are TRBV7-8 and TRBJ2-1; D is possibly TRBD1 (5 bases). The germline V gene encodes CDR1 SGHVS and CDR2 FQNEAQ. V was clipped by 6 bases and J by 6 bases, with 6 bases between them. CDR3 length: 11 amino acids. The CDR3 region is CASSQGNEQFF. The CDR3 DNA reads as TGTGCCAGCAGTCAGGGCAATGAGCAGTTCTTC.

Worth noting for this clone: A clone one base away is much larger, so this may be a read error. J is TRBJ1-5 and V is TRBV7-9; D is possibly TRBD1 (6 bases). V lost 5 bases and J 3 bases, leaving 8 bases between the germline ends. CDR3 length: 13 residues. CDR1 SEHNR and CDR2 FQNEAQ come from the germline V gene (reference sequence). The CDR3 spells CASSRDINQPQHF. For the CDR3, the DNA is TGTGCCAGCAGCCGGGACATCAATCAGCCCCAGCATTTT.

J is TRBJ2-7 and V is TRBV6-5; possible D gene TRBD2, 6 bases. Trimming shortened V by 2 bases and J by 0 bases, and 11 bases separated the two germline ends. The CDR3 has 15 residues. Germline CDR1 is MNHEY and CDR2 is SVGAGI. For the CDR3, the DNA is TGTGCCAGCAGTTACGGCGGGGCCGTCTCCTACGAGCAGTACTTC. It codes for CASSYGGAVSYEQYF.

The chain uses TRBV18 and TRBJ1-1; 7 bases are a match to TRBD1. CDR1 is KGHSH, CDR2 LQKENI, per germline. CDR3 size: 15 residues. V lost 2 bases and J lost 1; bases outside the gene matches: 4. The CDR3 spells CASSPEDRRNTEAFF. The CDR3 DNA is TGTGCCAGCTCACCAGAGGACAGGAGGAACACTGAAGCTTTCTTT.

This chain joins TRBV9 and TRBJ1-2; TRBD1 aligns across 8 bases. Trimming cost V 5 bases and J 0 bases; bases outside gene matches: 3. The CDR3 spans 14 residues. Germline CDR1 SGDLS, CDR2 YYNGEE. CDR3 loop: CASRRTGTNYGYTF. The CDR3 DNA reads TGTGCCAGCAGGAGGACAGGGACTAACTATGGCTACACCTTC. The full variable domain, in which reference TRBV9 and TRBJ1-2 provide the parts outside the CDR3, is DSGVTQTPKHLITATGQRVTLRCSPRSGDLSVYWYQQSLDQGLQFLIQYYNGEERAKGNILERFSAQQFPDLHSELNLSSLELGDSALYFCASRRTGTNYGYTFGSGTRLTVV.

The rearrangement links TRBV10-3 to TRBJ2-7; TRBD1 aligns across 7 bases. CDR3 size: 13 residues. V lost 3 bases and J lost 6; bases outside the gene matches: 5. Germline V gives CDR1 ENHRY, CDR2 SYGVKD. The CDR3 DNA reads as TGTGCCATCAGTGATCAGGGGGTAGGCGAGCAGTACTTC. Translated, it gives CAISDQGVGEQYF.

The rearrangement uses TRBV18 and TRBJ2-7; 9 bases fit TRBD1. The CDR3 runs 15 residues. Germline V gene sequence: CDR1 KGHSH, CDR2 LQKENI. The V segment lost 6 bases and the J segment 1 base; nucleotides outside the gene matches: 7. CDR3 region: CASSRGQGSSYEQYF. Written as DNA, the CDR3 is TGTGCCAGCTCGCGGGGACAGGGAAGTTCCTACGAGCAGTACTTC.

The rearrangement joins TRBV9 to TRBJ1-2, with 12 bases fitting TRBD1. From germline, CDR1 is SGDLS and CDR2 YYNGEE. V shed 4 bases and J 8 bases; nucleotides not matched to a gene: 6. The CDR3 totals 14 residues. For the CDR3, the DNA is TGTGCCAGCAGCCCTACGGGACAGGGGGCCGGCTACACCTTC. It encodes CASSPTGQGAGYTF.

This clone was seen a handful of times. This chain links TRBV11-1 with TRBJ2-1; tentatively, D is TRBD2 (7 bases). This CDR3 contains 16 residues. Germline V gene sequence: CDR1 SGHAT, CDR2 FQDESV (reference sequence). V was clipped by 0 bases and J by 3 bases, with 12 bases between them. The CDR3 is CASSLASGGGYNEQFF. The CDR3 nucleotides read TGTGCCAGCAGCTTAGCGTCGGGGGGCGGCTACAATGAGCAGTTCTTC.

This clone was detected once. J is TRBJ2-7 and V is TRBV5-4; no clear D. The ends were cut back, 0 bases at V and 7 bases at J, with 5 bases in the middle. The length of the CDR3 is 11 residues. The germline V gene encodes CDR1 SGHNT and CDR2 YYREEE (reference sequence). The CDR3 DNA is TGTGCCAGCAGCTTGGAAGGGGAGCAGTACTTC. Its translation: CASSLEGEQYF.

The chain joins TRBV5-1 to TRBJ2-7, with a tentative D call TRBD2 (6 bases). Trimming removed 0 bases at V and 3 bases at J, with 13 bases between. The CDR3 is 15 residues long. CDR1 SGHRS and CDR2 YFSETQ come from the germline V gene. DNA for the CDR3: TGCGCCAGCAGCTTGGGCGGGGAGTATGGCTACGAGCAGTACTTC. It codes for CASSLGGEYGYEQYF.

This clone was found once. The V gene is TRBV18, the J gene TRBJ1-3; a weak D match, TRBD1 (5 bases). The germline CDR1 and CDR2 sequences are KGHSH and LQKENI. CDR3 length equals 17 residues. V lost 3 bases to trimming and J lost 4 bases, with 19 bases between them. The CDR3 loop reads CASSPSQGNLVGNTIYF. The CDR3 DNA sequence: TGTGCCAGCTCACCTTCCCAGGGTAATCTGGTCGGAAACACCATATATTTT.

The chain has TRBV10-2 and TRBJ1-3; possible D gene TRBD1, 5 bases. With 4 bases removed from V and 4 bases from J, the gap between germline ends came to 14 bases. Germline V lookup: CDR1 WSHSY, CDR2 SAAADI. The CDR3 length is 15 residues. CDR3 protein: CASSGERGEGNTIYF. The CDR3 DNA sequence: TGCGCCAGCAGTGGGGAGAGGGGCGAAGGAAACACCATATATTTT.

The chain has TRBV5-1 and TRBJ1-1, with TRBD1 identical over 9 bases. The V gene's germline CDR1 is SGHRS and CDR2 YFSETQ. The CDR3 is 15 amino acids. Trimming cost V 3 bases and J 3 bases; bases outside gene matches: 6. CDR3 amino acids: CASSYGTGMDTEAFF. DNA for the CDR3: TGCGCCAGCAGCTATGGGACAGGGATGGACACTGAAGCTTTCTTT.

The rearrangement uses TRBV5-5 and TRBJ2-7; D is perhaps TRBD1 (6 bases). With 3 bases removed from V and 3 bases from J, the gap between germline ends came to 16 bases. This CDR3 has 15 residues. Germline CDR1 SGHKS, CDR2 YYEKEE (reference sequence). The CDR3: CASSYLDSGRYEQYF. The CDR3 nucleotides read TGTGCCAGCAGCTACTTGGACAGCGGTCGCTACGAGCAGTACTTC.